Listed below are T cell receptor beta chains from one sample, sequenced in a study of neurological immune-mediated disorders. A single record per CDR3 protein comes from TCRdb applying MiXCR to the 5' RACE reads. The profile shows around 13,000 distinct CDR3 sequences, 6.5% to 8% of them singletons. Sequencing was done on a sample of CD8+ T cells from blood. The receptor set was obtained from a woman between 35 and 50 years old in good health. Each CDR3 is given with its conserved first and last residue. The order of the fields is clone size, V gene, D gene, J gene, CDR3 DNA, CDR3 protein. A D gene is named only where the DNA matches it firmly. Some rows mark clone size as missing; the rest say once, few, many or name a class of expanded clone.

many	TRBV7-2	TRBD2	TRBJ2-7	TGTGCCAGCAGCTTAGTCTCTAGCGGGTCTACCTACGAGCAGTACTTC	CASSLVSSGSTYEQYF
.	TRBV19	.	TRBJ1-2	TGTGCCAGTAGTATTCTGACAATGCCGGAAGCAGCGCCTAACTATGGCTACACCTTC	CASSILTMPEAAPNYGYTF
many	TRBV5-6	.	TRBJ2-1	TGTGCCAGCAGCTGGGGCGGCCACAATGAGCAGTTCTTC	CASSWGGHNEQFF
medium-sized	TRBV9	TRBD1	TRBJ1-5	TGTGCCAGCAGCGTAGAGGGGGCCCAGCCCCAGCATTTT	CASSVEGAQPQHF
many	TRBV25-1	.	TRBJ2-7	TGTGCCAGCAGCTCGACGAGGGGGAACGAGCAGTACTTC	CASSSTRGNEQYF
.	TRBV4-1	.	TRBJ1-2	TGCGACAGCAGCCACCGGAACACCTCTAACTATGGCTACACCTTC	CDSSHRNTSNYGYTF
many	TRBV5-1	.	TRBJ1-3	TGCGCCAGCAGAAGCGGCCACTCTGGAAACACCATATATTTT	CASRSGHSGNTIYF
many	TRBV4-1	.	TRBJ2-4	TGCGCCAGCAGCCAAGATATAGGGTTAGGGGCCAAAAACATTCAGTACTTC	CASSQDIGLGAKNIQYF
many	TRBV27	.	TRBJ1-1	TGTGCCAGCAGTCCCCTGGGGGTGAACACTGAAGCTTTCTTT	CASSPLGVNTEAFF
many	TRBV30	.	TRBJ1-1	TGTGCCTGGAGTGTACGGCGGGTGCGGAACACTGAAGCTTTCTTT	CAWSVRRVRNTEAFF
many	TRBV5-6	TRBD1	TRBJ1-5	TGTGCCAGCAGCTCCACAGACAGGGGGAGCAATCAGCCCCAGCATTTT	CASSSTDRGSNQPQHF
many	TRBV27	.	TRBJ2-1	TGTGCCAGCAGTTTCCCCAATAATGAGCAGTTCTTC	CASSFPNNEQFF
many	TRBV2	TRBD1	TRBJ2-3	TGTGCCAGCTGGGGACAGGACCGCACAGATACGCAGTATTTT	CASWGQDRTDTQYF
many	TRBV7-2	.	TRBJ2-3	TGTGCCAGCAGCTTAGTCACAGCAAGCAATCAGCCCCAGTATTTT	CASSLVTASNQPQYF
many	TRBV20-1	.	TRBJ2-1	TGCAGTGCTAGAGTAAAGGGTTTTGCAGGAAGAAGCAATGAGCAGTTCTTC	CSARVKGFAGRSNEQFF
.	TRBV10-3	.	TRBJ2-7	TGTGCCATCAGTGGACAGTCCTACGAGCAGTACTTC	CAISGQSYEQYF
many	TRBV7-9	TRBD1	TRBJ1-2	TGTGCCAGCAGCTCTTCCGGGACAGACTTAAGGTCAGGCTACACCTTC	CASSSSGTDLRSGYTF
many	TRBV28	.	TRBJ2-1	TGTGCCAGCAGAGGGCAGGGGAGTTACAATGAGCAGTTCTTC	CASRGQGSYNEQFF
many	TRBV28	.	TRBJ2-5	TGTGCCAGCAGTTTAGAGGGCAGGGAAGAAGAGACCCAGTACTTC	CASSLEGREEETQYF
many	TRBV15	.	TRBJ2-1	TGTGCCACCAGCAGAGACAGGGGCGAAGGCCACAACAATGAGCAGTTCTTC	CATSRDRGEGHNNEQFF
medium-sized	TRBV9	.	TRBJ2-1	TGTGCCAGCAGTGCCCCGGGGTCGGTCAGTGAGCAGTTCTTC	CASSAPGSVSEQFF
many	TRBV27	.	TRBJ2-7	TGTGCCAGCAGCCCCAGCGGCCCACCCTACGAGCAGTACTTC	CASSPSGPPYEQYF
many	TRBV5-1	TRBD1	TRBJ1-1	TGCGCCAGCAGCTTGGGGACAGGGGGGGGCACTGAAGCTTTCTTT	CASSLGTGGGTEAFF
many	TRBV7-2	.	TRBJ2-7	TGTGCCAGCAGCTTAGCAGGGGTCCTCGACACCTACTACGAGCAGTACTTC	CASSLAGVLDTYYEQYF
many	TRBV20-1	.	TRBJ2-1	TGCAGTGCTAGTCCACGGGCAGGGTTTGGCAATGAGCAGTTCTTC	CSASPRAGFGNEQFF
many	TRBV20-1	TRBD2	TRBJ2-1	TGCAGTGCTAGAGGCGGGAGCTACCTCGATGAGCAGTTCTTC	CSARGGSYLDEQFF